A selection of T cell receptor beta chains follows, all from one sample in a study of blood T cell repertoires in COVID-19. Clones were read by immunoSEQ multiplex PCR, and TCRdb kept only the in-frame ones, dropping some. The sample lists 200,000 to 250,000 clones, approximately 90% occurring once. Material for sequencing was peripheral blood. The source is a man between 60 and 70 years old who had recovered from COVID-19. CDR3s include the opening cysteine and the closing phenylalanine or tryptophan. A D gene is named only where the DNA matches it firmly. Where a row states a size, it is once, few, many or the class of an expanded clone; other rows omit it.

clone_size j_call d_call v_call cdr3_nt cdr3_aa
- TRBJ2-7 - TRBV6-6 TGTGCCAGCATCCAGGCGATCTCCTACGAGCAGTACTTC CASIQAISYEQYF
- TRBJ2-7 TRBD1 TRBV5-6 TGTGCCAGCAGACGGACAGGGTCCTACGAGCAGTACTTC CASRRTGSYEQYF
- TRBJ1-1 - TRBV3-1/TRBV3-2 TGTGCCAGCAGCCAGGAGGGGATTCTGGGCACTGAAGCTTTCTTT CASSQEGILGTEAFF
- TRBJ1-2 - TRBV3-1/TRBV3-2 TGTGCCAGCAGCCATAGTTCTCGGGGTAACTATGGCTACACCTTC CASSHSSRGNYGYTF
- TRBJ1-1 TRBD1 TRBV19 TGTGCCAGTAGCCGACAGGGTAGAGGCACTGAAGCTTTCTTT CASSRQGRGTEAFF
- TRBJ2-3 - TRBV13 TGTGCCAGCAGCTTTCGGACAACAGATACGCAGTATTTT CASSFRTTDTQYF
- TRBJ1-2 - TRBV7-2 TGTGCCAGCAGCTCAGGGAAGGGCTATGGCTACACCTTC CASSSGKGYGYTF
- TRBJ1-2 TRBD1 TRBV7-8 TGTGCCAGCACTCTTACTGGGACAGCTATTAACTATGGCTACACCTTC CASTLTGTAINYGYTF
- TRBJ2-7 TRBD2 TRBV10-1 TGCGCCAGCAGTCCCGGGACTAGCGGGAGTGGTGGCGAGCAGTACTTC CASSPGTSGSGGEQYF
- TRBJ2-5 TRBD2 TRBV7-2 TGTGCCAGCAGCTTAGGCGGGAGAGTCGAAGAGACCCAGTACTTC CASSLGGRVEETQYF
- TRBJ2-7 - TRBV7-9 TGTGCCAGCAGCAGAACAGGAAACGAGCAGTACTTC CASSRTGNEQYF
- TRBJ1-4 TRBD1 TRBV28 TGTGCCAGCAGTTCCGAGGGGGCGGGAACTAATGAAAAACTGTTTTTT CASSSEGAGTNEKLFF
- TRBJ2-1 TRBD2 TRBV19 TGTGCCAGTAGTCTCTACGCGGGAGGGAGCTCCTACAATGAGCAGTTCTTC CASSLYAGGSSYNEQFF
- TRBJ1-5 - TRBV6-5 TGTGCCAGCAGGAGTAGCAATCAGCCCCAGCATTTT CASRSSNQPQHF
few TRBJ2-1 TRBD2 TRBV11-1 TGTGCCAGCAGCTTAGTGCTCGCGGGGGGTTACAATGAGCAGTTCTTC CASSLVLAGGYNEQFF